This T cell receptor (beta chain) was obtained from a study of shared clonotypes between healthy human individuals (dated by TCRdb to 2019 to 2021). With respect to the entire study: The cohort comprised a couple of women and a few men aged 18 to 49 years. Between about 0.8 and 9 billion PBMCs per donor were obtained by leukapheresis. Per donor, three plates each were used for CD4 naive and CD4 memory, two for CD8 naive, and one for CD8 memory. Different laboratories and diverse techniques were used to prepare libraries and sequence TCR repertoires, to increase sequencing depth and limit assay-specific biases. The study deeply sequenced blood TCR repertoires of several healthy adults to estimate repertoire size and the extent of clonotype sharing between individuals. Overall results and qualifications from the work: Sampling was restricted to blood, and TCR repertoires in tissue are likely to differ from TCR repertoires in blood. Based on pairwise subsampling, the degree of clonotype sharing among donors was expected to be affected by sequencing depth. Estimated clonotype richness was generally larger for naive than for memory subsets. Even with the large sequencing depth, rarefaction of the sorted-subset datasets indicated that sequencing was incomplete. Across a few donors, approximately 4.9% of naive CD4, around 3.3% of naive CD8, 2.3% of memory CD4, and roughly 0.41% of memory CD8 clonotypes were shared. Because the study included a small number of donors, the genetic and exposure-history diversity represented was limited. Compared with non-shared clonotypes, the clonotypes found in all four sorted-subset donors had higher generation probabilities.

In its sample, this clone was seen once. Which antigen it targets is not known. Nothing much larger sits one base from this clone, and base qualities are not available. Other DNA sequences in the same sample also yield this CDR3. The donors were healthy, HIV-negative adults with no recently reported acute infections or vaccinations. Every donor was a Caucasian adult living in Nashville, Tennessee, USA. CD4+ T cells were enriched by magnetic negative selection, after which naive cells were positively selected on CD45RA and the negative fraction was taken as the memory subset. Blood was obtained by leukapheresis, after which PBMCs were separated by Ficoll-Histopaque density gradient centrifugation and cryopreserved in liquid nitrogen vapor phase. Analytical flow cytometry was used to check the purity and quantity of every magnetically sorted T cell population. Genomic DNA was isolated from every sorted fraction and measured by UV absorbance on a Nanodrop 2000c.

Reading from cysteine to phenylalanine, the CDR3 counts 12 amino acids. Only the CDR3 part of the read is kept: 36 bases, read in frame from the first base. V is shortened by 3 bases, J by 4 bases, and the region joining them spans 7 bases. Via the germline V gene, CDR1 is SGHAT and CDR2 FQNNGV. TCR CDR3 regions were amplified from genomic DNA by multiplex PCR using the deep immunoSEQ assay. Extracted genomic DNA from each cell subset was distributed evenly across all wells of several immunoSEQ 96-well plates, and each plate was treated as a replicate. For sorted subsets, roughly 200 ng of genomic DNA, equivalent to 25,000 to 35,000 T cell genomes, went into each replicate PCR. Purified libraries were measured with a Qubit 3.0 fluorometer, size-checked on a Bioanalyzer 2100, and measured again with the KAPA Library Quantification kit. Every immunoSEQ 96-well plate was sequenced on a separate single-read 150-cycle Illumina NextSeq 550 flow cell. The original pipeline was this. The immunoSEQ output contained only junctional sequences without quality scores, so filtering could not match that applied to full-length reads. Sequences were annotated with PyIR, a Python wrapper for IgBLAST v1.9, using IMGT germline references to assign V/J genes and CDR3. Reads were removed for weak V/J assignments (E-value above 1e-6), missing CDR3, stop codons, out-of-frame junctions, or ambiguous translated residues. V3J clonotypes were defined as sequences sharing the same inferred V gene, J gene, and CDR3 amino acid sequence. The percentage overlap between two repertoires was calculated by dividing the number of shared unique clonotypes by the size of the smaller repertoire. RTK rarefaction, the Chao1 estimator, and Recon v2.1 estimates of unobserved clonotypes were used to assess repertoire richness. OLGA was used to compute generation probabilities for all TCRbeta clonotypes that the gDNA method yielded from a few donors. TCRdb's version of the immuneACCESS table is confined to in-frame rearrangements and falls short of the full clone set. An unresolved V gene accounts for under half of the shortfall where checked; the remainder is of unknown origin. The V and J calls and clone size are taken from that table; D and trimming were inferred from the DNA. Here the sample has more than 2,000,000 clones; more than 90% occur a single time. Around 0.15% of the sample is taken by the ten largest.

The chain is encoded by TRBV11-2 joined to TRBJ2-7; the D gene cannot be resolved reliably. The TCR originated in a man aged 18 to 29 in good health. Sequencing was done on a sample of naive CD4+ T cells sorted from blood. In light of the paper, this sample's cell subset or site label describes: CD45RA+ positively selected. The DNA is as follows: TGTGCCAGCAGCTTTTGGGGATACGAGCAGTACTTC. This yields the protein CASSFWGYEQYF.